The 11 T cell receptor beta chains listed next were all sequenced from one sample in a study of T cells in Graves' hyperthyroidism and ophthalmopathy. RNA transcripts were the template for amplifying TCR beta CDR3 regions. Initially, a first-round RT-PCR of the TCR CDR3 employed the HTBI primer set. TCRdb fed the multiplex PCR reads into MiXCR, producing one record per CDR3 protein. The sample consists of around 720,000 distinct CDR3 sequences, roughly a third of them appearing once. The sequencing input was blood. The source of these receptors is a woman aged 40 to 55 with Graves' hyperthyroidism.

V and J are TRBV10-3 and TRBJ1-4; no firm D call. CDR1 and CDR2 from the germline V gene are ENHRY and SYGVKD. There are 18 residues in the CDR3. V lost 0 bases and J lost 4, with 18 bases in between. CDR3 amino acids: CAISESTVAGGNNEKLFF. The CDR3 DNA is TGTGCCATCAGTGAGTCGACCGTTGCGGGAGGGAATAATGAAAAACTGTTTTTT.

This clonotype was counted at least ten times. J is TRBJ1-1 and V is TRBV10-3; D not resolved. Germline CDR1 ENHRY, CDR2 SYGVKD. V shed 10 bases and J shed 3 bases, with 15 bases lying between them. This CDR3 region has 13 residues. CDR3 sequence reads: CATRTNGDTEAFF. The CDR3 coding sequence is TGTGCCACGAGGACGAACGGCGACACTGAAGCTTTCTTT.

This clonotype was observed once. The J gene is TRBJ2-7, the V gene TRBV11-2, with D maybe TRBD1 (5 bases). This CDR3 contains 12 residues. CDR1 and CDR2 from the germline V gene are SGHAT and FQNNGV. V lost 5 bases to trimming and J lost 7 bases, with 12 bases between them. CDR3 loop: CASSVQGFEQYF. CDR3 sequence (DNA): TGTGCCAGCAGCGTCCAGGGCTTTGAGCAGTACTTC.

The chain combines TRBV7-6 with TRBJ2-5; no reliable D call. The CDR3 is 12 amino acids. Germline values: CDR1 SGHVS, CDR2 FNYEAQ. CDR3: CAIAANQETQYF. The CDR3 DNA sequence: TGTGCAATAGCAGCAAACCAAGAGACCCAGTACTTC.

This clonotype appeared a few times. The chain links TRBV6-6 to TRBJ1-2, with TRBD1 matching over 9 bases. Germline values: CDR1 MNHNY, CDR2 SVGAGI (reference sequence). Trimming removed 5 bases from V and 8 bases from J; junction bases left unmatched: 9. The CDR3 is 14 residues long. CDR3 nucleotide sequence: TGTGCCAGCAGTGAAGGGACAGGGTTTGGAGGCTACACCTTC. The encoded protein is CASSEGTGFGGYTF.

This clonotype came up many times. The rearrangement joins TRBV20-1 to TRBJ2-7; D is unresolved. The CDR3 contains 16 residues. Germline CDR1 DFQATT, CDR2 SNEGSKA (reference sequence). Trimming stripped 0 bases from V and 2 bases from J, with 17 bases between. The CDR3 DNA sequence: TGCAGTGCTAGAGATCGATCTTTGACTGACCCCTACGAGCAGTACTTC. This codes for CSARDRSLTDPYEQYF.

The table lists this clonotype with a few counts. The chain couples TRBV5-8 to TRBJ2-7; D is perhaps TRBD1 (6 bases). Germline loops: CDR1 SGHTS, CDR2 YDEGEE. Deletions cut 3 bases from V and 5 bases from J, with 18 bases between. CDR3 length equals 15 residues. CDR3 DNA: TGTGCCAGCAGCTCCCATGGAACAGGGTACCACGAGCAGTACTTC. Its protein is CASSSHGTGYHEQYF.

This clonotype showed up many times. The rearrangement links TRBV12-3 or TRBV12-4 to TRBJ1-5; D not resolved. The V end was cut by 5 bases, the J end by 11 bases, with 19 bases between. The CDR3 is made up of 14 amino acids. CDR3 nucleotides: TGTGCCAGCAGTCAGTCTGGAAGGGCCCAAGCCCAGCATTTT. Residues: CASSQSGRAQAQHF.

In this sample, this clonotype turned up a few times. V usage is TRBV5-1 and J usage is TRBJ2-7, with 8 positions matching TRBD2. Germline V CDR1 and CDR2: SGHRS, YFSETQ. The CDR3 has 16 amino acids. Unmatched junction bases numbered 12, after V lost 4 bases and J lost 3 bases. The CDR3 sequence is CASSRPPGGAFYEQYF. The CDR3 coding sequence is TGCGCCAGCAGCCGCCCCCCGGGAGGGGCCTTCTACGAGCAGTACTTC.

This clonotype occurred many times. V and J are TRBV24-1 and TRBJ1-2, with D possibly being TRBD1 (6 bases). Trimming left V 2 bases short and J 4 bases short, with 10 bases between. CDR1 and CDR2 from the germline V gene are KGHDR and SFDVKD. This CDR3 spans 14 amino acids. Here the CDR3 DNA reads TGTGCCACCAGTGATTCCAGGGGATTCTATGGCTACACCTTC. Protein product: CATSDSRGFYGYTF.

V and J are TRBV7-2 and TRBJ1-6; D not certain. V was pared by 8 bases and J by 6 bases, with 20 bases between. Looked up from germline, CDR1 is SGHTA and CDR2 is FQGNSA. This CDR3 has 16 residues. CDR3 loop: CASSASGGAVNSPLHF. The DNA of the CDR3 is TGTGCCAGCTCCGCATCGGGAGGCGCAGTTAATTCACCCCTCCACTTT.